This T cell receptor (beta chain) was documented in a study of control samples from healthy donors and cancer patients (dated by TCRdb to between 2020 and 2021). The CDR3 runs 15 amino acids, cysteine and phenylalanine included. Kept here is only the CDR3 DNA, which spans 45 bases and is read in frame from base 1. At the junction V is shortened by 0 bases and J by 5 bases, with 12 bases in between. CDR1 and CDR2 (SGHDT, YYEEEE) derive from the germline V gene. On this clone: Its recognized antigen is unknown. No much larger clonotype is one base removed from it; base qualities were not supplied.

Libraries were made using the immunoSEQ multiplex PCR assay. Sourced from immuneACCESS, this table was stored by TCRdb with only in-frame sequences that have V and J called. A share of the clones is absent; for the studies checked, an unresolved V gene accounts for under half, and the remainder has no known explanation. The table for this sample lists roughly 120,000 clones; around 93% of them were counted only once. The ten largest clonotypes hold more than 1.5% of the sample. Sequencing input: PBMCs. Here the chain combines TRBV5-6 and TRBJ1-3; the D gene is not confidently resolved. The TCR originated in a man over 45 with head and neck cancer. The sequenced DNA: TGTGCCAGCAGCTTGGAGAACCAAAGGAGAAACACCATATATTTT. Its coded protein is CASSLENQRRNTIYF.